The 19 T cell receptor beta chains given below trace back to one sample, sequenced in a study of beta chain features in type 1 diabetes. Isolated RNA was reverse transcribed in full, so expressed TCRB transcripts were sequenced. TCRdb keeps only in-frame clones here, not all; method: immunoSEQ multiplex PCR. The sample consists of about 340,000 clones, around an eighth of them appearing once. Study-wide results and caveats: Among patients with Type 1 diabetes, TCRB CDR3s were moderately but significantly shorter in every one of the four CD4+ subsets.

Their cognate antigens are unknown. Specimen: naive CD4+ T cells from blood. The receptors derive from a woman aged 18-29 years with type 1 diabetes.

This clone has more than one count but fewer than ten. The rearrangement links TRBV11-3 to TRBJ2-7, with 7 nucleotides matching TRBD2. The CDR3 sequence is 16 residues long. Germline lookup yields CDR1 SGHNT and CDR2 YENEEA. With V trimmed by 2 bases and J by 8 bases, 15 bases remained unmatched. In DNA, the CDR3 is TGTGCCAGCAGCTTACATGGCGGCGGGGGAATGGCGAAGCAGTACGTC. Protein sequence: CASSLHGGGGMAKQYV.

This rearrangement joins TRBV5-1 to TRBJ2-7, with 8 bases identical to TRBD1. Trimming removed 4 bases from V and 4 bases from J; junction bases left unmatched: 10. The CDR3 has 15 amino acids. CDR1 and CDR2 (germline): SGHRS, YFSETQ. CDR3 region: CASSTGGRGQYEQYF. DNA of the CDR3: TGCGCCAGCAGCACGGGTGGCAGGGGGCAGTACGAGCAGTACTTC.

This rearrangement joins TRBV7-9 to TRBJ2-7; 14 nucleotides match TRBD2. Germline CDR1 reads SEHNR; CDR2 reads FQNEAQ (reference sequence). The trim removed 5 bases at V and 1 base at J, leaving 10 bases unmatched. The CDR3 runs to 18 residues. The CDR3 region is CASSMGLAGAGASYEQYV. The CDR3 DNA is TGTGCCAGCAGCATGGGACTAGCGGGAGCGGGGGCTTCCTACGAGCAGTACGTC.

This clone was counted between two and nine times. This chain uses TRBV7-9 with TRBJ1-4; 7 nucleotides agree with TRBD1. V shed 0 bases and J 7 bases; nucleotides not matched to a gene: 8. CDR3 length: 16 residues. Per the germline V gene, CDR1 is SEHNR and CDR2 is FQNEAQ (reference sequence). The CDR3 loop is CASSLAYRGGGEKLFF. CDR3 sequence (DNA): TGTGCCAGCAGCTTAGCCTACAGGGGAGGTGGTGAAAAACTGTTTTTT.

This chain links TRBV28 with TRBJ1-2; D remains unclear. This CDR3 comprises 13 residues. Germline-derived CDR1 and CDR2 are MDHEN and SYDVKM. Trimming took off 2 bases at V and 2 bases at J, with 6 bases between the two ends. The CDR3 spells CASSLSQNYGYTF. In DNA, the CDR3 is TGTGCCAGCAGTTTAAGTCAGAACTATGGCTACACCTTC.

This clone came up many times. The same CDR3 arises from other DNA sequences in this sample as well. The chain uses TRBV15 and TRBJ2-3; D gene uncertain. The CDR3 length is 13 residues. Germline V gene sequence: CDR1 LNHNV, CDR2 YYDKDF (reference sequence). V lost 3 bases to trimming and J lost 2 bases, with 6 bases between them. The CDR3 region is CATSRASTDTQYF. The CDR3 region has the DNA TGTGCCACCAGCAGGGCATCCACAGATACGCAGTATTTT.

V is TRBV9 and J is TRBJ2-2, with D perhaps matching TRBD1 (6 bases). Germline CDR1 SGDLS, CDR2 YYNGEE. This CDR3 comprises 14 residues. Trimming took 3 bases from V and 6 from J, leaving 12 bases between them. The CDR3 sequence is CASSARTAPGELFF. CDR3 DNA sequence: TGTGCCAGCAGCGCAAGGACAGCTCCCGGGGAGCTGTTTTTT. The full variable domain, its missing parts supplied by reference TRBV9 and TRBJ2-2, is DSGVTQTPKHLITATGQRVTLRCSPRSGDLSVYWYQQSLDQGLQFLIQYYNGEERAKGNILERFSAQQFPDLHSELNLSSLELGDSALYFCASSARTAPGELFFGEGSRLTVL.

The V call is TRBV7-9, the J call TRBJ2-7; 7 bases line up with TRBD2. Germline V gives CDR1 SEHNR, CDR2 FQNEAQ (reference sequence). This CDR3 region has 13 residues. J lost 2 bases, V lost 4 bases, and 2 bases had no gene match. CDR3 sequence reads: CASSSREPYEQYF. The CDR3 region has the DNA TGTGCCAGCAGCTCGCGGGAGCCCTACGAGCAGTACTTC.

This clone has a handful of counts. The chain combines TRBV29-1 with TRBJ2-1, with a tentative D call TRBD2 (6 bases). Trimming cost V 4 bases and J 0 bases, with 10 bases left between them. CDR3 length equals 14 residues. Per germline, CDR1 SQVTM and CDR2 ANQGSEA. As DNA, the CDR3 is TGCAGCGTTGGGGAGGATCCCTCCTACAATGAGCAGTTCTTC. As protein: CSVGEDPSYNEQFF.

The chain recombines TRBV18 with TRBJ2-3, with TRBD2 matching over 7 bases. CDR1 KGHSH and CDR2 LQKENI come from the germline V gene. V gave up 0 bases and J gave up 2 bases; unmatched junction bases: 2. CDR3 size: 15 residues. CDR3 sequence: CASSPPLASTDTQYF. In nucleotides, the CDR3 is TGTGCCAGCTCACCACCACTAGCGTCCACAGATACGCAGTATTTT.

Only a few counts were recorded for this clone. The rearrangement links TRBV20-1 to TRBJ2-1; D remains ambiguous. The CDR3 is made up of 11 amino acids. Germline V gene sequence: CDR1 DFQATT, CDR2 SNEGSKA (reference sequence). V gave up 0 bases and J gave up 11 bases, with 8 bases separating them. This CDR3 reads CSARDGGQQFF. The CDR3 DNA sequence: TGCAGTGCTAGAGATGGCGGCCAGCAGTTCTTC.

This clone came up a few times. The V gene is TRBV9, the J gene TRBJ2-1, with 7 bases aligning to TRBD2. The CDR3 runs to 15 residues. CDR1 and CDR2 (germline): SGDLS, YYNGEE. V trimming: 0 bases; J trimming: 5 bases; junction bases outside the gene matches: 5. CDR3 residues: CASSVAPGGDNEQFF. DNA for the CDR3: TGTGCCAGCAGCGTAGCTCCTGGGGGGGACAATGAGCAGTTCTTC.

This clone was observed a handful of times. This CDR3 reads CASSPAGGDNEQFF. The CDR3 nucleotides are TGTGCCAGCAGCCCCGCCGGGGGAGACAATGAGCAGTTCTTC. The chain is built from TRBV5-4 and TRBJ2-1; weak D call: TRBD2 (6 bases). The V end lost 4 bases, the J end lost 5 bases, and 13 bases lay between the germline ends. The CDR3 consists of 14 residues. The germline gives CDR1 SGHNT, CDR2 YYREEE (reference sequence).

Only a few counts were recorded for this clone. The chain has TRBV19 and TRBJ1-5, with D possibly being TRBD1 (6 bases). The CDR3 loop spans 15 amino acids. Germline-derived CDR1 and CDR2 are LNHDA and SQIVND (reference sequence). Trimming stripped 1 base from V and 5 bases from J, with 12 bases between. The CDR3 protein is CASSIAADRYQPQHF. CDR3 sequence (DNA): TGTGCCAGTAGTATAGCGGCCGACAGGTATCAGCCCCAGCATTTT. Drawing the rest from reference TRBV19 and TRBJ1-5, the complete variable domain is DGGITQSPKYLFRKEGQNVTLSCEQNLNHDAMYWYRQDPGQGLRLIYYSQIVNDFQKGDIAEGYSVSREKKESFPLTVTSAQKNPTAFYLCASSIAADRYQPQHFGDGTRLSIL.

With regard to this clone: Compared with germline, one end of the junction differs, possibly owing to a read error. The chain is built from TRBV11-3 and TRBJ1-2, with 8 bases that match TRBD1. There are 15 residues in the CDR3. CDR1 and CDR2 from the germline V gene are SGHNT and YENEEA. The CDR3 DNA sequence: TGTGCCAGCAGCTTAGGTCATTCGTCCGGGACAGGCGAGTCATTC. This gives the protein CASSLGHSSGTGESF.

This clone was seen more than once but under ten times. Other DNA sequences in this specimen translate into the identical CDR3. The rearrangement joins TRBV11-2 to TRBJ2-1; TRBD2 aligns across 13 bases. Germline V CDR1 and CDR2: SGHAT, FQNNGV. V shed 1 base, J shed 6 bases, and the junction held 0 bases outside the gene matches. This CDR3 has 15 residues. The CDR3 DNA reads TGTGCCAGCAGCTTAGGACTAGCGGGAGGCAATGAGCAGTTCTTC. It encodes CASSLGLAGGNEQFF.

The chain joins TRBV5-4 to TRBJ2-1, with D unclear. Germline V gene lookup returns CDR1 SGHNT and CDR2 YYREEE (reference sequence). Deletions cut 3 bases from V and 4 bases from J, with 17 bases between. This CDR3 is built from 16 residues. The CDR3 DNA reads as TGTGCCAGCAGCTCCAGACTGGAAGGAACTTACAATGAGCAGTTCTTC. It specifies CASSSRLEGTYNEQFF.

The chain uses TRBV5-4 and TRBJ2-1, with D uncertain. V was shortened by 4 bases and J by 6 bases, with 17 bases between the two germline ends. The CDR3 is 15 amino acids. Germline CDR1 and CDR2: SGHNT and YYREEE (reference sequence). The CDR3 DNA is TGTGCCAGCAGCCAAGATATAAGTAAACTCAATGAGCAGTTCTTC. The encoded protein is CASSQDISKLNEQFF. Full variable domain (remainder filled in from reference TRBV5-4 and TRBJ2-1): ETGVTQSPTHLIKTRGQQVTLRCSSQSGHNTVSWYQQALGQGPQFIFQYYREEENGRGNFPPRFSGLQFPNYSSELNVNALELDDSALYLCASSQDISKLNEQFFGPGTRLTVL.

V usage is TRBV19 and J usage is TRBJ2-3; the D gene is possibly TRBD2 (6 bases). Trimming shortened V by 4 bases and J by 6 bases, and 17 bases separated the two germline ends. Germline CDR1 and CDR2: LNHDA and SQIVND (reference sequence). There are 15 residues in the CDR3. The CDR3 is CASSNQGLPWDTQYF. CDR3 DNA sequence: TGTGCCAGTAGTAACCAGGGACTGCCTTGGGATACGCAGTATTTT.